This TCR beta chain comes out of a study of cytomegalovirus exposure and HLA in healthy donors. Across the whole study: In an early release, HLA-typed donors contributed 80 million to 95 million unique TCR sequences. Findings and limits, study-wide: V- and J-gene trimming in TCR beta was tied to a missense DCLRE1C variant by an analysis performed later. Later analysis suggested links between common viral pathogens and several top significant clusters. According to an earlier analysis, most TCR beta V segments yielded productive rearrangements about 90% or about 30% of the time.

PCR employed 60 Vbeta and 13 Jbeta primers. Profiling relied on immunoSEQ multiplex PCR, and the TCRdb table lists in-frame clones only, not all of them. The profile shows about 120,000 clones, around 10% of them singletons. The length of the CDR3 is 18 residues. The germline gives CDR1 MDHEN, CDR2 SYDVKM. V shed 4 bases, J shed 2 bases, and the junction held 13 bases outside the gene matches. This clone has a handful of counts. Antigen: not known. The sequenced material came from PBMCs. The clonotype originates from a young man in good health and CMV-seronegative. The rearrangement uses TRBV28 and TRBJ2-3; 9 bases align to TRBD1. The CDR3 nucleotides are TGTGCCAGCAGTTCTAATACCCTCGGGACAGGGCACACAGATACGCAGTATTTT. As protein: CASSSNTLGTGHTDTQYF.